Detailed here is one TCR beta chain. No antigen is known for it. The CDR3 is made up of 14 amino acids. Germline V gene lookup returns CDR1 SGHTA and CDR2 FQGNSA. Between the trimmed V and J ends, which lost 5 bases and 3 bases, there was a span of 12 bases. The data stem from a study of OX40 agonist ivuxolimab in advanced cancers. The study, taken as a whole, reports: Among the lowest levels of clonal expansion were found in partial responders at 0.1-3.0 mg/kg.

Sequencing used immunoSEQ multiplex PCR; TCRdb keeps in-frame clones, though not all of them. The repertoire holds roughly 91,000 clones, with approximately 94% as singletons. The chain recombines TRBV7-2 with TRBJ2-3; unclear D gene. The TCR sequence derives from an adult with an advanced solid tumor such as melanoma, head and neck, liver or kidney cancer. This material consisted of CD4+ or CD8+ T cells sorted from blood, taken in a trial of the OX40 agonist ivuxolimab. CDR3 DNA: TGTGCCAGCAGCCCCCTTCAGGAAACAGATACGCAGTATTTT. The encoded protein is CASSPLQETDTQYF.